Below, 10 T cell receptor beta chains from the same sample are listed, as sequenced in a study of T cell repertoires in ileal Crohn's disease. Assay used: immunoSEQ multiplex PCR; TCRdb lists only in-frame clones, some missing. The sample yields several thousand clones, around four fifths seen once. The sorted cells were lamina propria lymphocytes from surgical specimens, first isolated by density gradient. Sequenced material: CD4+ T cells sorted from the ileum. The receptor source for this set is an adult with Crohn's disease.

The genes are TRBV14 and TRBJ2-5; 11 bases line up with TRBD1. V lost 5 bases and J lost 4; bases outside the gene matches: 9. The CDR3 runs to 16 residues. The germline V gene encodes CDR1 SGHDN and CDR2 FVKESK. The CDR3 bases are TGTGCCAGCAGCGAACGGACAGGGGGCCCGGGAGAGACCCAGTACTTC. Translating it yields CASSERTGGPGETQYF.

The J gene is TRBJ1-3, the V gene TRBV9; D unresolved. The CDR3 is 15 amino acids. Between the trimmed V and J ends, which lost 4 bases and 5 bases, there was a span of 16 bases. Germline lookup yields CDR1 SGDLS and CDR2 YYNGEE. The CDR3 DNA follows: TGTGCCAGCAGCTCTAGAGCGGGGTGGAGAAACACCATATATTTT. Its protein is CASSSRAGWRNTIYF. The complete variable domain, with remaining parts taken from reference TRBV9 and TRBJ1-3, reads DSGVTQTPKHLITATGQRVTLRCSPRSGDLSVYWYQQSLDQGLQFLIQYYNGEERAKGNILERFSAQQFPDLHSELNLSSLELGDSALYFCASSSRAGWRNTIYFGEGSWLTVV.

The chain joins TRBV6-1 to TRBJ2-5; 8 nucleotides align to TRBD1. Germline trimming cut 5 bases from V and 4 bases from J; bases unmatched to any gene: 9. The germline gives CDR1 MNHNS, CDR2 SASEGT. CDR3 size: 15 residues. The CDR3 DNA sequence: TGTGCCAGCAGTCGTTCAACAGGGGGAGCAGAGACCCAGTACTTC. Protein product: CASSRSTGGAETQYF.

This sequence joins TRBV29-1 and TRBJ2-5; 10 bases are shared with TRBD2. The CDR3 is made up of 17 amino acids. The germline gives CDR1 SQVTM, CDR2 ANQGSEA. Losses at the gene ends were 0 bases for V and 4 bases for J; bases not matched to a gene: 11. The CDR3 spells CSVEDPTSGVKGETQYF. Here the CDR3 DNA reads TGCAGCGTTGAAGATCCAACTAGCGGGGTTAAGGGAGAGACCCAGTACTTC.

The rearrangement uses TRBV2 and TRBJ2-6; 11 bases agree with TRBD1. Trimming took 7 bases from V and 0 from J; bases not matched to a gene: 5. The length of the CDR3 is 17 residues. Looked up from germline, CDR1 is SNHLY and CDR2 is FYNNEI. CDR3 residues: CASNPGQGVSGANVLTF. The CDR3 DNA is TGTGCCAGCAATCCGGGACAGGGGGTCTCTGGGGCCAACGTCCTGACTTTC. Supplemented by reference TRBV2 and TRBJ2-6, the full variable domain reads EPEVTQTPSHQVTQMGQEVILRCVPISNHLYFYWYRQILGQKVEFLVSFYNNEISEKSEIFDDQFSVERPDGSNFTLKIRSTKLEDSAMYFCASNPGQGVSGANVLTFGAGSRLTVL.

The J gene is TRBJ2-5, the V gene TRBV5-1; 9 positions match TRBD2. This CDR3 region has 16 residues. V dropped 2 bases and J dropped 2; count of bases not matched to a gene: 7. Per the germline V gene, CDR1 is SGHRS and CDR2 is YFSETQ. CDR3 residues: CASSFGLATKQETQYF. Written as DNA, the CDR3 is TGCGCCAGCAGCTTTGGACTAGCGACGAAACAAGAGACCCAGTACTTC. Drawing the rest from reference TRBV5-1 and TRBJ2-5, the complete variable domain is KAGVTQTPRYLIKTRGQQVTLSCSPISGHRSVSWYQQTPGQGLQFLFEYFSETQRNKGNFPGRFSGRQFSNSRSEMNVSTLELGDSALYLCASSFGLATKQETQYFGPGTRLLVL.

The chain links TRBV5-4 to TRBJ1-3, with TRBD1 matching over 7 bases. Germline assignment: CDR1 SGHNT and CDR2 YYREEE (reference sequence). This CDR3 is built from 14 residues. The V gene end was trimmed by 4 bases and the J gene end by 1 base; junction bases not matched to a gene: 2. The CDR3 reads CASSPGGSGNTIYF. CDR3 DNA: TGTGCCAGCAGCCCAGGGGGGTCTGGAAACACCATATATTTT.

The J gene is TRBJ1-6, the V gene TRBV5-4; D unresolved. The CDR3 has 14 amino acids. Germline lookup yields CDR1 SGHNT and CDR2 YYREEE (reference sequence). The germline V and J ends were trimmed by 2 bases and 10 bases, with 13 bases remaining between them. For the CDR3, the DNA is TGTGCCAGCAGCTTAAGGGAAACGGGATCACCCCTCCACTTT. Amino acid sequence: CASSLRETGSPLHF.

The CDR3 nucleotides are TGTGCCAGCAGCGTAGAAACCAGGGCGGACGAGACCCAGTACTTC. Its translation: CASSVETRADETQYF. V usage is TRBV9 and J usage is TRBJ2-5; tentatively, D is TRBD1 (5 bases). In germline, CDR1 is SGDLS, CDR2 YYNGEE. V gave up 0 bases and J gave up 5 bases, with 14 bases separating them. The CDR3 is made up of 15 amino acids.

The chain uses TRBV29-1 and TRBJ2-5, with TRBD2 matching over 9 bases. V lost 5 bases, J lost 5 bases, and 6 bases stayed unmatched. CDR3 size: 13 residues. Germline V CDR1 and CDR2: SQVTM, ANQGSEA. The CDR3 protein is CSVLRGGGETQYF. The DNA for the CDR3 is TGCAGCGTTCTGCGGGGGGGCGGGGAGACCCAGTACTTC.